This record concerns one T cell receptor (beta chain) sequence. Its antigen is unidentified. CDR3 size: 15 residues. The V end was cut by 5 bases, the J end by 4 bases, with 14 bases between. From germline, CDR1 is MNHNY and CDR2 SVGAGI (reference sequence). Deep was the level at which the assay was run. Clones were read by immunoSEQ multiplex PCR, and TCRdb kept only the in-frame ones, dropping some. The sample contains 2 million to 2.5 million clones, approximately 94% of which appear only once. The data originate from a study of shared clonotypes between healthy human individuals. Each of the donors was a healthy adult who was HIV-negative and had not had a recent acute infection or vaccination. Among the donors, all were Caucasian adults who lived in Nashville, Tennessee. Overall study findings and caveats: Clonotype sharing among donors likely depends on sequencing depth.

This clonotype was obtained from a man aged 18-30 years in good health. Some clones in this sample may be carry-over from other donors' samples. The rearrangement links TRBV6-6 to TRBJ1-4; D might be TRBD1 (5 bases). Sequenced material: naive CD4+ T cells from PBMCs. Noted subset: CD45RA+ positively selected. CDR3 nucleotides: TGTGCCAGCAGTCCCCGGGGCAGCGGTAATGAAAAACTGTTTTTT. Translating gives CASSPRGSGNEKLFF.